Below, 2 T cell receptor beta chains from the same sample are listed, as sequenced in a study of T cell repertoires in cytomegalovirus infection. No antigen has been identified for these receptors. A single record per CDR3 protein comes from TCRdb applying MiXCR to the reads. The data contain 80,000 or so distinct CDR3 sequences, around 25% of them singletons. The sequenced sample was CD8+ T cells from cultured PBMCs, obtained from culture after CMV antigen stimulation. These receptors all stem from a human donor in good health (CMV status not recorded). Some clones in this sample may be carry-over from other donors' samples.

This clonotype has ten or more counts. CDR3 nucleotide sequence: TGTGCCAGCAGCGCCGGGACAGGTGTTGAGCAGTTCTTC. Protein product: CASSAGTGVEQFF. J is TRBJ2-1 and V is TRBV7-8; 8 nucleotides agree with TRBD1. After removal of 5 bases from V and 9 bases from J, the junction contained 6 bases not matched to a gene. Germline lookup yields CDR1 SGHVS and CDR2 FQNEAQ. This CDR3 has 13 residues.

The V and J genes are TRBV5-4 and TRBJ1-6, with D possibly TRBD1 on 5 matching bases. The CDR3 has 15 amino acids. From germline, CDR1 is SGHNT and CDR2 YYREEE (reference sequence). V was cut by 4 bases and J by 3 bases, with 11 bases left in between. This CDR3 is CASSPPGLYNSPLHF. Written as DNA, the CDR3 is TGTGCCAGCAGCCCCCCGGGACTCTATAATTCACCCCTCCACTTT.